This T cell receptor (beta chain) was captured by sequencing in a study of T cell responses to AZD1222 COVID-19 vaccine. Study results and caveats: In the spike-specific TCR repertoire, nearly half reportedly target unmutated variant regions. Among vaccine-associated CD4 TCRs, coverage spanned spike, with dominance at 160-218 and 743-854.

Profiled with immunoSEQ multiplex PCR; TCRdb holds only in-frame clones, not every one. The table has 150,000 to 190,000 clones, 75% to 90% seen once; the top ten hold 5.5% to 7%. The CDR3 totals 15 residues. The ends were cut back, 7 bases at V and 0 bases at J, with 14 bases in the middle. Germline CDR1 SGHRS, CDR2 YFSETQ. In the case of this clone: What it recognizes is unknown.

The starting material was peripheral blood, obtained after recovery from COVID-19. The genes are TRBV5-1 and TRBJ2-1, with D possibly TRBD2 on 5 matching bases. The clonotype comes from an adult who had recovered from COVID-19. The CDR3 coding sequence is TGCGCCAGCGGCTCTAGCTGGAGCTCCTACAATGAGCAGTTCTTC. Protein: CASGSSWSSYNEQFF.